The present TCR beta chain was sequenced within a study of blood T cell repertoires in COVID-19. Study information: Donors in the United States, Italy and Spain gave samples during acute or convalescent COVID-19. T cells, B-cell-depleted T cells, or PBMCs supplied cDNA or gDNA.

In the authors' methods: It was from reference gene primer amplification that nucleated cell counts were estimated. Method: immunoSEQ multiplex PCR; TCRdb's copy keeps in-frame clones and lacks some. V, J and clone size are those of that table, while D and trimming were read from the DNA. The sample has around 130,000 clones; 84% are singletons. This CDR3 comprises 14 residues. The V and J ends lost 5 bases and 1 base, in that order; junction bases with no gene match: 1. CDR1 is MGHRA and CDR2 is YSYEKL in the germline V gene. Sequencing was performed on peripheral blood. The chain uses TRBV4-1 and TRBJ1-2; TRBD1 matches 10 bases. The clonotype originates from a human donor in a cohort sampled during active COVID-19. The chain's CDR3 is CASSRDRGNYGYTF. CDR3 in DNA: TGCGCCAGCAGCAGGGACAGGGGTAACTATGGCTACACCTTC.